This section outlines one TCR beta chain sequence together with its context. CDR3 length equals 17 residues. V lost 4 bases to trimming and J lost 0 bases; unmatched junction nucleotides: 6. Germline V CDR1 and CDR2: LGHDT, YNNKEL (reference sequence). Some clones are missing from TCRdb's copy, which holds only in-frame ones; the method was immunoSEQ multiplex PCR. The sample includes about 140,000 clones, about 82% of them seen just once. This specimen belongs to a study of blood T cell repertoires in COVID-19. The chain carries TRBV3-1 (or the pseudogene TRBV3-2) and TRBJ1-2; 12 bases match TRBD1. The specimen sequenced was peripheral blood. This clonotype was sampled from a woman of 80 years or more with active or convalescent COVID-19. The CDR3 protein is CASSRAGTGGPNYGYTF. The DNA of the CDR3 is TGTGCCAGCAGCCGAGCCGGGACAGGGGGCCCTAACTATGGCTACACCTTC.